The present T cell receptor beta chain was sequenced within a study of identifying expanded T cells in peripheral blood. Overall study findings and caveats: Differentially abundant clones: approximately 1.3 between replicates, 15 to 17 at around 14 days, 19 to 20 at four. Approximately 2-week clone count variance significantly increased as total template count grew.

Libraries were prepared by immunoSEQ multiplex PCR; TCRdb keeps only in-frame clonotypes and omits some of them. The top ten clones hold approximately 18% of a sample with approximately 100,000 clones, around nine tenths of them seen once. The CDR3 totals 15 residues. Germline V CDR1 and CDR2: LNHDA, SQIVND (reference sequence). The junction had 4 bases not matched to a gene; V was cut back by 3 bases and J by 4 bases. In the case of this clone: Antigen specificity is unknown.

Collection occurred without any documented infections or immune events in donors. The chain joins TRBV19 to TRBJ2-1; 9 nucleotides align to TRBD2. The specimen sequenced was blood. This clonotype was obtained from a person aged 18 to 75 in good health. The CDR3 nucleotides read TGTGCCAGTAGTATTCAGCGGGGGGCATACAATGAGCAGTTCTTC. The encoded protein is CASSIQRGAYNEQFF.